This TCR beta chain was identified in a study of blood T cells in healthy people across ages. Germline CDR1 SNHLY, CDR2 FYNNEI. This CDR3 comprises 11 residues. V lost 2 bases, J lost 8 bases, and 6 bases lay in between. The donors, all healthy, were Caucasians living in Russia, aged about 6 to 90. Concerning this clonotype: Its antigen is unidentified.

Study-wide findings and caveats: Long-lived donors had more naive CD4+ cells and higher diversity than aged donors. As naive T cell percentage varied, TCR beta diversity correlated strongly with it.

The second PCR ran roughly 6 to 11 cycles with a sample-barcoded 5' primer and J-beta primers. MiXCR, applied by TCRdb to the 5' RACE reads, yields one record per CDR3 protein. The sample lists approximately 1.5 million distinct CDR3 sequences; less than 45% were seen once. The chain links TRBV2 to TRBJ1-2; no clear D. The specimen sequenced was blood. This sequence was found in a young woman in good health. The CDR3 DNA reads as TGTGCCAGCAGTGAATCCTGGGGCTACACCTTC. It is translated as CASSESWGYTF.